This T cell receptor beta chain was observed in a study of monozygotic twins with cystic fibrosis. Whole-study findings and limits: Low clonality (median around 0.0096) suggested a mostly naive repertoire. No link emerged between shared CDR3 counts and age, concordance or severity. Nucleotide-identical clonotype sharing was significantly higher within monozygotic CF twin pairs than between unrelated CF individuals. V usage most resembled the co-twin in 13 of 16 pairs.

Remarks on this clone: As yet, its antigen is unknown.

Produced via immunoSEQ multiplex PCR; TCRdb's table is partial and in-frame only. There are approximately 25,000 clones in the sample; under 95% occur only once, and under 0.3% lies in the top ten. The CDR3 spans 13 residues. Germline CDR1 reads LNHDA; CDR2 reads SQIVND (reference sequence). V lost 8 bases and J lost 4, with 9 bases in between. Input material: blood. V gene TRBV19 combines with J gene TRBJ2-6, with D unresolved. This TCR was sampled from a girl aged 2 to 9 with cystic fibrosis. CDR3 residues: CASAISGANVLTF. CDR3 in DNA: TGTGCCAGTGCGATCTCGGGGGCCAACGTCCTGACTTTC.